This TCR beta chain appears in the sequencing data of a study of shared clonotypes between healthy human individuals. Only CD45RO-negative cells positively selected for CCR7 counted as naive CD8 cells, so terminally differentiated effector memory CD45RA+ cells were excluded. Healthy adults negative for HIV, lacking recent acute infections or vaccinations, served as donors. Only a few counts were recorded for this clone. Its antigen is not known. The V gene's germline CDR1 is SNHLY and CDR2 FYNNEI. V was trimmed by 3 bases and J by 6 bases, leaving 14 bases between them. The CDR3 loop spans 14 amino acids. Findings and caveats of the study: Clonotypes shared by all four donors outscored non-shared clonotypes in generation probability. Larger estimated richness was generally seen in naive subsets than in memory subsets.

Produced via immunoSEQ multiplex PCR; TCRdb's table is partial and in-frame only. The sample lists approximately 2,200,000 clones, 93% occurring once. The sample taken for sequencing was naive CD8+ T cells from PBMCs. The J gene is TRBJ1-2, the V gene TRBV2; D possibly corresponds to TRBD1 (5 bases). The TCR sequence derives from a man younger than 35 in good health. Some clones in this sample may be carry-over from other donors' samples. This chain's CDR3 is CASSDREAPDGYTF. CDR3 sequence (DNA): TGTGCCAGCAGTGACAGGGAGGCGCCGGATGGCTACACCTTC. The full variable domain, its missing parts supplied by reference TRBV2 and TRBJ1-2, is EPEVTQTPSHQVTQMGQEVILRCVPISNHLYFYWYRQILGQKVEFLVSFYNNEISEKSEIFDDQFSVERPDGSNFTLKIRSTKLEDSAMYFCASSDREAPDGYTFGSGTRLTVV.